These T cell receptor beta chains were read from a single sample in a study of OX40 agonist ivuxolimab in advanced cancers. The protocol was immunoSEQ multiplex PCR, while the TCRdb copy is restricted to in-frame clones and leaves out a portion. The sample lists 57,000 or so clones, over 80% occurring once. The sample was CD4+ or CD8+ T cells sorted from blood, taken in a trial of the OX40 agonist ivuxolimab. The origin of the receptors is an adult with an advanced solid tumor such as melanoma, head and neck, liver or kidney cancer. Each CDR3 is given with its conserved first and last residue. A D gene is named only where the DNA matches it firmly. Only some rows state a clone size, as once, few, many or a class for expanded clones.

D gene: .; V gene: TRBV4-1; J gene: TRBJ1-5; clone size: .; CDR3 DNA: TGCGCCAGCAGCCAAGTCCCACAGGGACGACAGCCCCAGCATTTT; CDR3 protein: CASSQVPQGRQPQHF
D gene: .; V gene: TRBV5-6; J gene: TRBJ2-1; clone size: .; CDR3 DNA: TGTGCCAGCAGCTTGGTAGCAGAGCAGTTCTTC; CDR3 protein: CASSLVAEQFF
D gene: TRBD1; V gene: TRBV2; J gene: TRBJ1-4; clone size: once; CDR3 DNA: TGTGCCAGCAGTGAATCAGGGGACAGGGATGAAAAACTGTTTTTT; CDR3 protein: CASSESGDRDEKLFF
D gene: .; V gene: TRBV6-5; J gene: TRBJ1-2; clone size: .; CDR3 DNA: TGTGCCAGCAGTTACTCGAGCAGAACCTATGGCTACACCTTC; CDR3 protein: CASSYSSRTYGYTF
D gene: TRBD1; V gene: TRBV5-1; J gene: TRBJ2-1; clone size: .; CDR3 DNA: TGCGCCAGCAGCTTGAGGACAGGGGGCTACAATGAGCAGTTCTTC; CDR3 protein: CASSLRTGGYNEQFF
D gene: TRBD2; V gene: TRBV19; J gene: TRBJ2-4; clone size: .; CDR3 DNA: TGTGCCACACTAGCGGACCCATCTGGTGGCAAAAACATTCAGTACTTC; CDR3 protein: CATLADPSGGKNIQYF
D gene: TRBD2; V gene: TRBV7-8; J gene: TRBJ2-3; clone size: .; CDR3 DNA: TGTGCCAGCAGCTCCCTAGCGGGGGGGTACACAGATACGCAGTATTTT; CDR3 protein: CASSSLAGGYTDTQYF
D gene: TRBD1; V gene: TRBV9; J gene: TRBJ2-6; clone size: .; CDR3 DNA: TGTGCCAGCAGCGTAGCTTTGACAGGGTTTCCCCCCTCTGGGGCCAACGTCCTGACTTTC; CDR3 protein: CASSVALTGFPPSGANVLTF
D gene: TRBD1; V gene: TRBV7-8; J gene: TRBJ2-1; clone size: .; CDR3 DNA: TGTGCCAGCAGTCCTACCAGGACAGGGGGATACAATGAGCAGTTCTTC; CDR3 protein: CASSPTRTGGYNEQFF
D gene: .; V gene: TRBV28; J gene: TRBJ2-1; clone size: .; CDR3 DNA: TGTGCCAGCAGTTTAGGTCGAGGCTTCTACAATGAGCAGTTCTTC; CDR3 protein: CASSLGRGFYNEQFF
D gene: TRBD2; V gene: TRBV7-3; J gene: TRBJ2-3; clone size: .; CDR3 DNA: TGTGCCAGCAGCTTTGGGGGACTAGGTGCAGATACGCAGTATTTT; CDR3 protein: CASSFGGLGADTQYF
D gene: .; V gene: TRBV27; J gene: TRBJ2-1; clone size: .; CDR3 DNA: TGTGCCAGCAGTCCAACCCTCCGGGAGCAGTTCTTC; CDR3 protein: CASSPTLREQFF
D gene: TRBD2; V gene: TRBV29-1; J gene: TRBJ2-1; clone size: few; CDR3 DNA: TGCAGCGTTGAGGGTGCGGGGACTAGCGGAGACAATGAGCAGTTCTTC; CDR3 protein: CSVEGAGTSGDNEQFF
D gene: .; V gene: TRBV2; J gene: TRBJ1-4; clone size: .; CDR3 DNA: TGTGCCAGCAGGACGGAGGAGACAAGAAATGAAAAACTGTTTTTT; CDR3 protein: CASRTEETRNEKLFF
D gene: .; V gene: TRBV6-1; J gene: TRBJ2-2; clone size: .; CDR3 DNA: TGTGCCAGCAGTGGATCCTTTCTTTACTCCACCGGGGAGCTGTTTTTT; CDR3 protein: CASSGSFLYSTGELFF
D gene: .; V gene: TRBV28; J gene: TRBJ2-1; clone size: .; CDR3 DNA: TGTGCCAGCAGTCCTTGGACTACCGGCAATGAGCAGTTCTTC; CDR3 protein: CASSPWTTGNEQFF
D gene: .; V gene: TRBV27; J gene: TRBJ1-6; clone size: .; CDR3 DNA: TGTGCCAGCAGTCCGTGGACTGGGATACGATATTCACCCCTCCACTTT; CDR3 protein: CASSPWTGIRYSPLHF
D gene: .; V gene: TRBV5-1; J gene: TRBJ1-2; clone size: .; CDR3 DNA: TGCGCCAGCAGCTATCCAGGGGATGGCTACACCTTC; CDR3 protein: CASSYPGDGYTF
D gene: .; V gene: TRBV9; J gene: TRBJ2-3; clone size: once; CDR3 DNA: TGTGCCAGCAGCTCCCTGTCAGTGGGGGGAGGTTGGGCAGATACGCAGTATTTT; CDR3 protein: CASSSLSVGGGWADTQYF
D gene: .; V gene: TRBV21-1; J gene: TRBJ1-2; clone size: .; CDR3 DNA: TGTGCCAGCACCCCAGGTCCCAGGACAGGTCCGTTCAGGGGGAGCTACACCTTC; CDR3 protein: CASTPGPRTGPFRGSYTF
D gene: .; V gene: TRBV27; J gene: TRBJ1-1; clone size: .; CDR3 DNA: TGTGCCACCAGAAGTGACCTGGAAGCTTTCTTT; CDR3 protein: CATRSDLEAFF
D gene: .; V gene: TRBV12-5; J gene: TRBJ1-2; clone size: .; CDR3 DNA: TGTGCTAGTGGTCCCGGACTATCTGGCTACACCTTC; CDR3 protein: CASGPGLSGYTF
D gene: TRBD1; V gene: TRBV19; J gene: TRBJ1-2; clone size: .; CDR3 DNA: TGTGCCAGTAGTATCAGGGACAGGTTCTATGGCTACACCTTC; CDR3 protein: CASSIRDRFYGYTF
D gene: TRBD2; V gene: TRBV7-2; J gene: TRBJ2-3; clone size: .; CDR3 DNA: TGTGCCAGCAGCCCGCGACTAGCAGCTAGCACAGATACGCAGTATTTT; CDR3 protein: CASSPRLAASTDTQYF
D gene: TRBD1; V gene: TRBV19; J gene: TRBJ2-7; clone size: .; CDR3 DNA: TGTGCCACCGCGACAGGGTTCGGCTACGAGCAGTACTTC; CDR3 protein: CATATGFGYEQYF
D gene: .; V gene: TRBV5-1; J gene: TRBJ2-3; clone size: .; CDR3 DNA: TGCGCCAGCAGCCCCCCGCGCGGCAGCACAGATACGCAGTATTTT; CDR3 protein: CASSPPRGSTDTQYF
D gene: TRBD2; V gene: TRBV5-1; J gene: TRBJ2-2; clone size: .; CDR3 DNA: TGCGCCAGCAGCGGTCCGGGGGGCGGGGAGCTGTTTTTT; CDR3 protein: CASSGPGGGELFF
D gene: .; V gene: TRBV5-1; J gene: TRBJ2-7; clone size: .; CDR3 DNA: TGCGCCAGCAGCTTGGGAGGTTACTCCTACGAGCAGTACTTC; CDR3 protein: CASSLGGYSYEQYF
D gene: .; V gene: TRBV28; J gene: TRBJ1-5; clone size: .; CDR3 DNA: TGTGCCAGCAGTTCGGGTACGTTTAGCAATCAGCCCCAGCATTTT; CDR3 protein: CASSSGTFSNQPQHF
D gene: .; V gene: TRBV28; J gene: TRBJ2-7; clone size: .; CDR3 DNA: TGTGCCAGCAGTTTATCAGCCTTAGGGGAGCAGTACTTC; CDR3 protein: CASSLSALGEQYF
D gene: TRBD1; V gene: TRBV6-6; J gene: TRBJ2-1; clone size: .; CDR3 DNA: TGTGCCAGCAGGCAAACAGGGGGAAATAATGAGCAGTTCTTC; CDR3 protein: CASRQTGGNNEQFF
D gene: TRBD2; V gene: TRBV11-3; J gene: TRBJ2-1; clone size: .; CDR3 DNA: TGTGCCAGCAGCTTAGATGGGACTAGCGGGTCCAGCTCCTACAATGAGCAGTTCTTC; CDR3 protein: CASSLDGTSGSSSYNEQFF
D gene: .; V gene: TRBV19; J gene: TRBJ1-5; clone size: .; CDR3 DNA: TGTGCCACCAATATCCCGGGCGGGAATCAGCCCCAGCATTTT; CDR3 protein: CATNIPGGNQPQHF
D gene: .; V gene: TRBV28; J gene: TRBJ1-2; clone size: once; CDR3 DNA: TGTGCCAGCACCGGCGGGGCTAACTATGGCTACACCTTC; CDR3 protein: CASTGGANYGYTF
D gene: TRBD1; V gene: TRBV19; J gene: TRBJ1-2; clone size: .; CDR3 DNA: TGTGCCAGTAGCACGACAGGGGAAGGCTACACCTTC; CDR3 protein: CASSTTGEGYTF
D gene: .; V gene: TRBV29-1; J gene: TRBJ2-2; clone size: .; CDR3 DNA: TGCAGCGTTGCGAGGGCCGGGGAGCTGTTTTTT; CDR3 protein: CSVARAGELFF
D gene: .; V gene: TRBV5-4; J gene: TRBJ2-2; clone size: .; CDR3 DNA: TGTGCCAGCAGCTTTAGCGGAATGAACACCGGGGAGCTGTTTTTT; CDR3 protein: CASSFSGMNTGELFF
D gene: .; V gene: TRBV11-3; J gene: TRBJ2-5; clone size: .; CDR3 DNA: TGTGCCAGCAGCTTCGGCAGCCAAGAGACCCAGTACTTC; CDR3 protein: CASSFGSQETQYF
D gene: TRBD1; V gene: TRBV28; J gene: TRBJ1-2; clone size: .; CDR3 DNA: TGTGCCAGCAGTGGCAGGGGGCGCAGGAATGGCTACACCTTC; CDR3 protein: CASSGRGRRNGYTF
D gene: TRBD2; V gene: TRBV19; J gene: TRBJ2-3; clone size: .; CDR3 DNA: TGTGCCAGTAGTGAGCCTAGCGGGAGCTCTAGAGATACGCAGTATTTT; CDR3 protein: CASSEPSGSSRDTQYF
D gene: .; V gene: TRBV2; J gene: TRBJ2-2; clone size: few; CDR3 DNA: TGTGCCAGCATGCACAGGGTGACTACCGGGGAGCTGTTTTTT; CDR3 protein: CASMHRVTTGELFF
D gene: TRBD2; V gene: TRBV6-6; J gene: TRBJ2-1; clone size: .; CDR3 DNA: TGTGCCAGCAGTTACTCCGCGGGAGGGATCGATGAGCAGTTCTTC; CDR3 protein: CASSYSAGGIDEQFF